Listed below are T cell receptor beta chains from one sample, sequenced in a study of human T cells and chemical hapten exposure. MiXCR, applied by TCRdb to the RACE reads, yields one record per CDR3 protein. This sample carries approximately 97,000 distinct CDR3 sequences, about an eighth of them seen once, and the ten largest clones take roughly 3%. The source material was whole blood, sampled in connection with sensitization to the hapten diphenylcyclopropenone (DPC). These receptors came from a woman in her 40s with alopecia areata. Some clones in this sample may be carry-over from other donors' samples. The conserved cysteine and the conserved F or W are not part of the CDR3 here.

J gene	V gene	CDR3 protein
TRBJ1-3	TRBV7-9	ASSQGLGNTIY
TRBJ1-3	TRBV29-1	SVEDGQGAGNTIY
TRBJ2-2	TRBV3-1	ASSRDISIGELF
TRBJ1-2	TRBV7-2	ASSLAAPGDYGYT
TRBJ2-3	TRBV29-1	SGFGAGHTDTQY
TRBJ1-4	TRBV28	ASSFPPTNEKLF
TRBJ2-1	TRBV11-3	ASSGKAGTSGNDNEQF
TRBJ1-6	TRBV20-1	SASPFRETYSPLH
TRBJ2-1	TRBV9	ASSARTSGRGSNEQF
TRBJ2-3	TRBV12-3/TRBV12-4	ASSLTGKGTDTQY
TRBJ2-3	TRBV10-3	ATRPPSPDTQY
TRBJ2-1	TRBV14	ASSLRAGTFSNEQF
TRBJ1-5	TRBV7-9	ASSQGQERNQPQH
TRBJ1-4	TRBV19	ASRRQGAGYEKLF
TRBJ2-7	TRBV6-6	ASSGRQGSSYEQY
TRBJ2-1	TRBV6-2/TRBV6-3	ASSPGLHEQF
TRBJ2-7	TRBV10-2	ASKVGDTYEQY
TRBJ2-3	TRBV12-3/TRBV12-4	ASSGRGAPTDTQY
TRBJ2-7	TRBV6-6	ASILGPSYEQY
TRBJ2-6	TRBV9	ASTNSGANVLT
TRBJ1-2	TRBV14	ASSQVGAEANYGYT
TRBJ2-6	TRBV7-9	ASSDTSGANVLT
TRBJ2-3	TRBV28	ASNVGRSDTQY
TRBJ2-2	TRBV19	ASSPNPGVGGELF
TRBJ2-4	TRBV20-1	SASTFPDSGLTGKNIQY
TRBJ1-5	TRBV6-5	ATRRDASNQPQH
TRBJ1-5	TRBV19	ASSIDLSWTNQPQH
TRBJ2-7	TRBV5-1	ASSLAGQKFHEQY
TRBJ2-5	TRBV5-1	ASSFNKETQY
TRBJ2-1	TRBV2	ASKVRQGSYNEQF
TRBJ2-2	TRBV6-1	ASSELGYTGELF
TRBJ2-2	TRBV24-1	ATSDFGDRGRTGELF
TRBJ2-2	TRBV28	ASTPRGPMETGELF
TRBJ1-2	TRBV29-1	SVEHQGDGYT
TRBJ1-6	TRBV10-2	ASRVIHPPGAPLH
TRBJ1-1	TRBV28	ATRSGLAEAF
TRBJ2-1	TRBV19	ASSILAGGYGEQF
TRBJ2-7	TRBV11-2	ASSLLPGKLSYEQY
TRBJ2-5	TRBV7-2	ASSLELGRVETQY
TRBJ2-7	TRBV7-8	ASSDRGPSSYEQY
TRBJ1-6	TRBV4-3	TSSQVTGRNSPLH
TRBJ2-7	TRBV7-2	ASSYLLTSGSYEQY
TRBJ1-1	TRBV6-5	ASSYAVTRTVNTEAF